One sample yielded the 8 T cell receptor beta chains listed below, sequenced in a study of technical replicates of blood from a handful of donors. Profiled with immunoSEQ multiplex PCR; TCRdb holds only in-frame clones, not every one. The data contain approximately 14,000 clones, approximately 80% of them seen just once; the ten biggest clones take up roughly 12%. The sample taken for sequencing was PBMCs. These TCRs come from a human donor in good health.

V and J are TRBV29-1 and TRBJ1-4; a possible D gene is TRBD1 (5 bases). The CDR3 loop spans 13 amino acids. The ends were cut back, 1 base at V and 4 bases at J, with 7 bases in the middle. Germline V CDR1 and CDR2: SQVTM, ANQGSEA. CDR3 region: CSVEGQGNEKLFF. DNA of the CDR3: TGCAGCGTTGAAGGGCAGGGTAATGAAAAACTGTTTTTT. The variable domain in full, completed from reference TRBV29-1 and TRBJ1-4, reads SAVISQKPSRDICQRGTSLTIQCQVDSQVTMMFWYRQQPGQSLTLIATANQGSEATYESGFVIDKFPISRPNLTFSTLTVSNMSPEDSSIYLCSVEGQGNEKLFFGSGTQLSVL.

This chain connects TRBV11-3 to TRBJ2-6; D may be TRBD1 (5 bases). V dropped 5 bases and J dropped 4 bases, with 12 bases sitting between them. The V gene's germline CDR1 is SGHNT and CDR2 YENEEA. The CDR3 has 15 amino acids. DNA of the CDR3: TGTGCCAGCAGCCTCGGACAATCCGGGGCCAACGTCCTGACTTTC. Translating gives CASSLGQSGANVLTF.

This clone showed up just a few times. V is TRBV6-5 and J is TRBJ2-5, with TRBD1 matching over 7 bases. V was clipped by 9 bases and J by 3 bases; unmatched bases: 7. Germline V gene lookup returns CDR1 MNHEY and CDR2 SVGAGI. The CDR3 sequence is 13 residues long. The CDR3 protein is CARPGTEEETQYF. Written as DNA, the CDR3 is TGTGCCAGACCAGGGACAGAGGAAGAGACCCAGTACTTC.

The genes are TRBV2 and TRBJ1-2; TRBD1 agrees at 7 bases. This CDR3 has 13 amino acids. V was clipped by 11 bases and J by 4 bases; unmatched bases: 10. Germline V gives CDR1 SNHLY, CDR2 FYNNEI. The CDR3 reads CAGTSTGIYGYTF. CDR3 coding DNA: TGTGCCGGGACCTCGACAGGGATCTATGGCTACACCTTC. Filled out from reference TRBV2 and TRBJ1-2, the complete variable domain reads EPEVTQTPSHQVTQMGQEVILRCVPISNHLYFYWYRQILGQKVEFLVSFYNNEISEKSEIFDDQFSVERPDGSNFTLKIRSTKLEDSAMYFCAGTSTGIYGYTFGSGTRLTVV.

This clone was counted between two and nine times. The chain links TRBV2 to TRBJ1-1; no firm D call. The germline V gene encodes CDR1 SNHLY and CDR2 FYNNEI. CDR3 length: 15 residues. V shed 2 bases and J shed 1 base, with 11 bases lying between them. The CDR3 spells CASSERRVGNTEAFF. CDR3 in DNA: TGTGCCAGCAGTGAACGCCGGGTGGGGAACACTGAAGCTTTCTTT.

The chain combines TRBV12-5 with TRBJ1-1; 9 bases fit TRBD1. The CDR3 runs 12 residues. J lost 11 bases, V lost 4 bases, and 5 bases had no gene match. The germline CDR1 and CDR2 sequences are LGHNT and FRNRAP. The CDR3 bases are TGTGCTAGTGGTTCGGGGGACAGGGAGGCTTTCTTT. Residues: CASGSGDREAFF. Full variable domain (missing parts from reference TRBV12-5 and TRBJ1-1): DARVTQTPRHKVTEMGQEVTMRCQPILGHNTVFWYRQTMMQGLELLAYFRNRAPLDDSGMPKDRFSAEMPDATLATLKIQPSEPRDSAVYFCASGSGDREAFFGQGTRLTVV.

The V call is TRBV2, the J call TRBJ2-7; 11 bases fit TRBD2. In germline, CDR1 is SNHLY, CDR2 FYNNEI. V was pared by 7 bases and J by 1 base, with 6 bases of the junction left unmatched. The length of the CDR3 is 15 residues. The CDR3 loop reads CASNDGTSGSYEQYF. CDR3 bases: TGTGCCAGCAACGACGGGACTAGCGGATCCTACGAGCAGTACTTC.

The rearrangement links TRBV18 to TRBJ1-2; D possibly corresponds to TRBD1 (5 bases). The CDR3 contains 17 residues. The germline gives CDR1 KGHSH, CDR2 LQKENI. The V and J ends lost 3 bases and 1 base respectively, with 18 bases between them. CDR3 residues: CASSPKGLKLINYGYTF. CDR3 coding DNA: TGTGCCAGCTCACCGAAGGGACTGAAGCTAATTAACTATGGCTACACCTTC.